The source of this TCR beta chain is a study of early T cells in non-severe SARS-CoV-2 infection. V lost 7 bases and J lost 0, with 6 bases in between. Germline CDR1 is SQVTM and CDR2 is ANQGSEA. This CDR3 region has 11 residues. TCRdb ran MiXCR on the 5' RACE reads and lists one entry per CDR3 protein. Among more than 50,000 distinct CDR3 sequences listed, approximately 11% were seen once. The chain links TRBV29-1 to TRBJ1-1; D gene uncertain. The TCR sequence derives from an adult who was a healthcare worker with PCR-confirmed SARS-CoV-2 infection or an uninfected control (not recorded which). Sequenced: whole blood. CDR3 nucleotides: TGCAGCGGTACCCTGAACACTGAAGCTTTCTTT. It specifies CSGTLNTEAFF.